This T cell receptor (beta chain) was captured in a study of T cells in tuberculosis. Time point of the sample: new active TB diagnosis, blood taken before or within 7 days of starting treatment. Sequencing was performed with immunoSEQ multiplex PCR; in TCRdb, only in-frame clones are kept and a portion is missing. The sample contains around 23,000 clones, approximately 85% of which appear only once. The CDR3 spans 15 residues. Germline CDR1 MNHEY, CDR2 SVGAGI. Deletions cut 8 bases from V and 1 base from J, with 18 bases between. This clone was detected only once. The gene calls are TRBV6-5 and TRBJ2-7, with unresolved D. This sequence originates from an adult with tuberculosis. Material: PBMCs, obtained at tuberculosis diagnosis. CDR3 in amino acids: CASQVYALSSYEQYF. In DNA, the CDR3 is TGTGCCAGCCAGGTCTACGCTCTTTCTTCCTACGAGCAGTACTTC.